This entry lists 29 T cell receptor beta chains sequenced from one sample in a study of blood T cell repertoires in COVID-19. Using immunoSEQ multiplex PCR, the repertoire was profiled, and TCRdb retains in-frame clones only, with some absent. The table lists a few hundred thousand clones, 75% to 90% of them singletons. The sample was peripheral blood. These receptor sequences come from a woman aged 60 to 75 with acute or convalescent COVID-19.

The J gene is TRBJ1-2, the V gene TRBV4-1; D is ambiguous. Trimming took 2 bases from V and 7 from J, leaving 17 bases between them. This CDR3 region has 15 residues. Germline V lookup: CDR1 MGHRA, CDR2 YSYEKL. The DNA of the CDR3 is TGCGCCAGCAGCCAATCCCATACAAGGAGTCTTGGCTACACCTTC. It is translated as CASSQSHTRSLGYTF.

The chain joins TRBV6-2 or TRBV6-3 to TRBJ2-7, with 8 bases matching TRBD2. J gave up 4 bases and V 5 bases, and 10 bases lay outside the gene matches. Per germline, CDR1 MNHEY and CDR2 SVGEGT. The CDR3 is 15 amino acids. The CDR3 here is CASSPRIASGYEQYF. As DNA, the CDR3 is TGTGCCAGCAGTCCCCGTATCGCTAGCGGGTACGAGCAGTACTTC.

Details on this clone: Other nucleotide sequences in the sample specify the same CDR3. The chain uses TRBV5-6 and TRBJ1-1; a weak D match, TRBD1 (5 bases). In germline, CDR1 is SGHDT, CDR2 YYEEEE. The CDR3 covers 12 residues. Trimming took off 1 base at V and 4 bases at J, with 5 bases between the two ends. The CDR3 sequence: CASSLRGTEAFF. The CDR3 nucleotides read TGTGCCAGCAGCTTGAGGGGCACTGAAGCTTTCTTT. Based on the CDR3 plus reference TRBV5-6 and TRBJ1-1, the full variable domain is DAGVTQSPTHLIKTRGQQVTLRCSPKSGHDTVSWYQQALGQGPQFIFQYYEEEERQRGNFPDRFSGHQFPNYSSELNVNALLLGDSALYLCASSLRGTEAFFGQGTRLTVV.

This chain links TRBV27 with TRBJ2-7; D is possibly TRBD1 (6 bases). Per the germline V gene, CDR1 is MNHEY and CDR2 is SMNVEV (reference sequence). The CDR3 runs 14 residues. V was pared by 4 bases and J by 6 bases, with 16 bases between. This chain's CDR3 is CASSSSSTGAEQYF. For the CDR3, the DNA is TGTGCCAGCAGTTCTTCTTCGACAGGCGCCGAGCAGTACTTC.

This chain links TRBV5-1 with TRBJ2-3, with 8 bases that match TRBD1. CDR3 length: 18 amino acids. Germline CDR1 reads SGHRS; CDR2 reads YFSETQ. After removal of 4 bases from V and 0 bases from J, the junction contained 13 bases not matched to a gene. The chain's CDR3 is CASSHRGFATTSTDTQYF. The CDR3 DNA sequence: TGCGCCAGCAGCCACAGGGGGTTTGCCACAACTAGCACAGATACGCAGTATTTT. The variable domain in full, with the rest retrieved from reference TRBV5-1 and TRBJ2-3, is KAGVTQTPRYLIKTRGQQVTLSCSPISGHRSVSWYQQTPGQGLQFLFEYFSETQRNKGNFPGRFSGRQFSNSRSEMNVSTLELGDSALYLCASSHRGFATTSTDTQYFGPGTRLTVL.

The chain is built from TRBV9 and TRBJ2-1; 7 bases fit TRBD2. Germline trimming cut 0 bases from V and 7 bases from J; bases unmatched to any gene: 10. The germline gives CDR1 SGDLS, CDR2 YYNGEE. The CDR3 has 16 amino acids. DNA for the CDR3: TGTGCCAGCAGCGTAGCTATGCAGCGGGGAAAGAATGAGCAGTTCTTC. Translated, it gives CASSVAMQRGKNEQFF.

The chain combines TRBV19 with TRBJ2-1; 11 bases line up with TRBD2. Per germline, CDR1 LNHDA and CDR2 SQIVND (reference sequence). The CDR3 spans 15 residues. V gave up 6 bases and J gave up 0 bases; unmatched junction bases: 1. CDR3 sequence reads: CASSTSGSSYNEQFF. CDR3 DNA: TGTGCCAGTAGCACTAGCGGGAGCTCCTACAATGAGCAGTTCTTC. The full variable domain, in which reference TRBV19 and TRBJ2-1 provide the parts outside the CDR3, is DGGITQSPKYLFRKEGQNVTLSCEQNLNHDAMYWYRQDPGQGLRLIYYSQIVNDFQKGDIAEGYSVSREKKESFPLTVTSAQKNPTAFYLCASSTSGSSYNEQFFGPGTRLTVL.

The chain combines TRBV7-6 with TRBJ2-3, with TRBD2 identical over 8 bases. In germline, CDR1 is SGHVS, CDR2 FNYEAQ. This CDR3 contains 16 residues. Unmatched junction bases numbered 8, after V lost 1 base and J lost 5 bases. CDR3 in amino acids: CASSLEAQRGKDTQYF. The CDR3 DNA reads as TGTGCCAGCAGCTTAGAGGCCCAGCGGGGGAAAGATACGCAGTATTTT.

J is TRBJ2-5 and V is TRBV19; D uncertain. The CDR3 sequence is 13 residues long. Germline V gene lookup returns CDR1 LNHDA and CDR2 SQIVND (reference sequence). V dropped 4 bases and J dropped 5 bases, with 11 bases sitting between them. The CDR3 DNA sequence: TGTGCCAGTAGTAGGTCCCGTCGGGAGACCCAGTACTTC. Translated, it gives CASSRSRRETQYF.

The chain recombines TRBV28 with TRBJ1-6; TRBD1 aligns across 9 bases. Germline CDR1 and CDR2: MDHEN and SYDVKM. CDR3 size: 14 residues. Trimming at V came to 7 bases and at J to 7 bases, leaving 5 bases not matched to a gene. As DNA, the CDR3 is TGTGCCAGCACCGTGGACAGGGGAAATTCACCCCTCCACTTT. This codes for CASTVDRGNSPLHF.

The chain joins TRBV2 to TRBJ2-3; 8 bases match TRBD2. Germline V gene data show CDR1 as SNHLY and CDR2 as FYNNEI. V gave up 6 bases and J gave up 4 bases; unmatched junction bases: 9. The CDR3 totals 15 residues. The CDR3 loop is CASSRAAGVADTQYF. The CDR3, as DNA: TGTGCCAGCAGCCGAGCAGCGGGAGTGGCAGATACGCAGTATTTT.

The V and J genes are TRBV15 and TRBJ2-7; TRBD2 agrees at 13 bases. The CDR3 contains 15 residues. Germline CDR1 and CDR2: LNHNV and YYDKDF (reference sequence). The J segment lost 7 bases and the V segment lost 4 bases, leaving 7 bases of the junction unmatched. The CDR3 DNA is TGTGCCACCAGCACGTGGGGGACTAGCGGGATTGAGCAGTACTTC. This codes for CATSTWGTSGIEQYF.

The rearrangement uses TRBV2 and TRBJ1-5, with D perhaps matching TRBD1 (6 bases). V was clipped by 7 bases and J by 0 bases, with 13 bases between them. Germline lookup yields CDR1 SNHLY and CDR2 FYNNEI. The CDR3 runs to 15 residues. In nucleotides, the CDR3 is TGTGCCAGCATGGATAACAGGGATAGCAATCAGCCCCAGCATTTT. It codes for CASMDNRDSNQPQHF.

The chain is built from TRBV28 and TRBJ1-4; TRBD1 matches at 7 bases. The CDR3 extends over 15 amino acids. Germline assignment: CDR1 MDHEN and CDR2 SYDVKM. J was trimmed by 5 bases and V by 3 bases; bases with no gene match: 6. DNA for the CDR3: TGTGCCAGCAGTTTGCCGGGACAGACGAATGAAAAACTGTTTTTT. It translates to CASSLPGQTNEKLFF.

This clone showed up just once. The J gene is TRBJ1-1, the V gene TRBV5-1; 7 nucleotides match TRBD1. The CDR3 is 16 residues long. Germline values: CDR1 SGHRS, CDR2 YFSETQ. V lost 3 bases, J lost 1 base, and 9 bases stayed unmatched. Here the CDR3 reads CASSSSYRGRNTEAFF. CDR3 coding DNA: TGCGCCAGCAGCTCTAGTTACAGGGGAAGGAACACTGAAGCTTTCTTT.

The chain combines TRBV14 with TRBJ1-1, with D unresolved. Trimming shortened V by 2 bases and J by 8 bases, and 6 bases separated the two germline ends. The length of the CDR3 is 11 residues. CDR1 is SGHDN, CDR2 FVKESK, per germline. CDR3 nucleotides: TGTGCCAGCAGCCAATATCAGGAAGCTTTCTTT. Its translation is CASSQYQEAFF.

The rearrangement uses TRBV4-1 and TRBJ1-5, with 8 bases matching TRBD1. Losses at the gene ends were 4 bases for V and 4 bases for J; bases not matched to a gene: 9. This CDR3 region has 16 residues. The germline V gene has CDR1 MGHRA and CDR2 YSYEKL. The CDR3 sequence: CASSPLLGTGNQPQHF. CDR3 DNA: TGCGCCAGCAGCCCTCTACTCGGGACAGGTAATCAGCCCCAGCATTTT.

This CDR3 reads CASRRQGALNTEAFF. CDR3 sequence (DNA): TGTGCCAGCAGGAGACAGGGGGCTTTGAACACTGAAGCTTTCTTT. This rearrangement joins TRBV6-5 to TRBJ1-1; 10 bases match TRBD1. The CDR3 covers 15 residues. Germline loops: CDR1 MNHEY, CDR2 SVGAGI. V dropped 6 bases and J dropped 0; count of bases not matched to a gene: 4.

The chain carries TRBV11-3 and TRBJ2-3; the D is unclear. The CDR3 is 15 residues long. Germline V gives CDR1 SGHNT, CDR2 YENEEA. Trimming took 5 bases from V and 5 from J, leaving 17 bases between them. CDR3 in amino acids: CASSEDHGPRDTQYF. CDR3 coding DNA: TGTGCCAGCAGCGAAGACCACGGCCCTAGAGATACGCAGTATTTT.

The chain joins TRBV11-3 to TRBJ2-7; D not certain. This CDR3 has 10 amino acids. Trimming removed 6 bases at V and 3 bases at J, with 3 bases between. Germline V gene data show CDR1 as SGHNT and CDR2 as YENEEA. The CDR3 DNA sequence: TGTGCCAGCAGTAGCTACGAGCAGTACTTC. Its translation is CASSSYEQYF.

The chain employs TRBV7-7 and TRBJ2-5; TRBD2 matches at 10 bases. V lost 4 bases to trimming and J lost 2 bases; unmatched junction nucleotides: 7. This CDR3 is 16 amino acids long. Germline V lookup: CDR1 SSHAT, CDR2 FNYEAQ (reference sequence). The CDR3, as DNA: TGTGCCAGCAGCTCCTTCCGGACTAGCGGACAAGAGACCCAGTACTTC. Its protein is CASSSFRTSGQETQYF.

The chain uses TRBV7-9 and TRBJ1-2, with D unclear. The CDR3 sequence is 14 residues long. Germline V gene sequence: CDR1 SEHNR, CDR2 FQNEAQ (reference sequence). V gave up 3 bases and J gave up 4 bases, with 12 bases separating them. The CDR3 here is CASSLTVDTYGYTF. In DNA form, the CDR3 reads TGTGCCAGCAGCTTGACGGTCGACACCTATGGCTACACCTTC.

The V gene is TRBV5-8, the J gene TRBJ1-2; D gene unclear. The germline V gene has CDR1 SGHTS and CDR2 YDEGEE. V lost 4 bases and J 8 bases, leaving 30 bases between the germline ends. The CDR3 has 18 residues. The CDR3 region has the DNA TGTGCCAGCAGCCCCTACCCATACCCCAATCGGAGCAATCGGGGCTACACCTTC. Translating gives CASSPYPYPNRSNRGYTF.

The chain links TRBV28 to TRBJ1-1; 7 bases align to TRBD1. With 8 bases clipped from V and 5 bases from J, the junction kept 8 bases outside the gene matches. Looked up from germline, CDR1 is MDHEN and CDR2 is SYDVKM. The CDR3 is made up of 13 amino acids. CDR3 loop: CASSREGATEAFF. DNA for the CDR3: TGTGCCAGCTCCCGCGAGGGGGCTACTGAAGCTTTCTTT.

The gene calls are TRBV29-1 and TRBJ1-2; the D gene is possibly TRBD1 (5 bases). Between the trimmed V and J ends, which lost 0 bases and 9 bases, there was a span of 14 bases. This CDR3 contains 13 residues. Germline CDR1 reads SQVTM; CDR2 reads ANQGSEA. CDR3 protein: CSVEESFGGSYTF. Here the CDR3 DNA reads TGCAGCGTTGAAGAGTCCTTCGGGGGAAGCTACACCTTC. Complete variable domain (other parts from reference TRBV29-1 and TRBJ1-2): SAVISQKPSRDICQRGTSLTIQCQVDSQVTMMFWYRQQPGQSLTLIATANQGSEATYESGFVIDKFPISRPNLTFSTLTVSNMSPEDSSIYLCSVEESFGGSYTFGSGTRLTVV.

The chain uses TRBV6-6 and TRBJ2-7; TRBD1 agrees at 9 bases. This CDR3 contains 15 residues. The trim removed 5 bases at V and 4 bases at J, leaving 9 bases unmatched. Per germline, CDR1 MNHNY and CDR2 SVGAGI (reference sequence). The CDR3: CASSPPGQGNYEQYF. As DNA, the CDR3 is TGTGCCAGCAGTCCCCCGGGACAGGGAAATTACGAGCAGTACTTC.

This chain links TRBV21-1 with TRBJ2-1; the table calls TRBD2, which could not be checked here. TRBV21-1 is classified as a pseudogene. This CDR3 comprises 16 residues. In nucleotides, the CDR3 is TGTGCCAGCTCATCTAGCGGGAGGCGCTCCTACAATGAGCAGTTCTTC. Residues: CASSSSGRRSYNEQFF.

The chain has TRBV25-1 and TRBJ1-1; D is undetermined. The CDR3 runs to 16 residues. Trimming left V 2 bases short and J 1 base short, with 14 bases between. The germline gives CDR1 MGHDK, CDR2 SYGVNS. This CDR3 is CASSELGRLENTEAFF. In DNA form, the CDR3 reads TGTGCCAGCAGTGAACTTGGGAGGTTAGAGAACACTGAAGCTTTCTTT.

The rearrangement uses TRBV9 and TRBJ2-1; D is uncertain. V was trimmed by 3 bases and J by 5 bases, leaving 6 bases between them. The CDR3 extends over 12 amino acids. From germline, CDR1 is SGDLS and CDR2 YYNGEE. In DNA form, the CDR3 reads TGTGCCAGCAGCGGAACACACAATGAGCAGTTCTTC. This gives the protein CASSGTHNEQFF. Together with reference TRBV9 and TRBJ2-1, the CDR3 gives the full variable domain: DSGVTQTPKHLITATGQRVTLRCSPRSGDLSVYWYQQSLDQGLQFLIQYYNGEERAKGNILERFSAQQFPDLHSELNLSSLELGDSALYFCASSGTHNEQFFGPGTRLTVL.